These 27 T cell receptor beta chains came from one sample sequenced in a study of identical twins (dated by TCRdb to the mid-2010s). Libraries were constructed by 5' RACE. Sequencing relied on an Illumina HiSeq 2000. The public reads were reprocessed in TCRdb via fastp at Q25 and MiXCR, keeping in-frame beta chains. Entries that share a CDR3 protein sequence are merged under the most common genes and DNA. The table for this sample lists a few hundred thousand distinct CDR3 sequences; 15% of them were counted only once. 0.35% to 0.45% of the sample comes from the top ten. The same sample was also studied in work on yellow fever vaccine responses in identical twins.

Sample: CD4+ T cells sorted from blood. The source is a woman aged 18-29 years in good health.

This clonotype was observed a few times. The chain employs TRBV5-1 and TRBJ2-7; 10 bases align to TRBD2. This CDR3 comprises 15 residues. Trimming removed 0 bases from V and 6 bases from J; junction bases left unmatched: 6. The germline V gene encodes CDR1 SGHRS and CDR2 YFSETQ. The CDR3 sequence: CASSLASSGSSEQYF. CDR3 bases: TGCGCCAGCAGCTTGGCCTCTAGCGGGAGTTCCGAGCAGTACTTC. The whole variable domain, filled in from reference TRBV5-1 and TRBJ2-7, reads KAGVTQTPRYLIKTRGQQVTLSCSPISGHRSVSWYQQTPGQGLQFLFEYFSETQRNKGNFPGRFSGRQFSNSRSEMNVSTLELGDSALYLCASSLASSGSSEQYFGPGTRLTVT.

This clonotype showed up just a few times. This chain joins TRBV12-3 or TRBV12-4 and TRBJ2-3, with TRBD1 matching 9 bases. The ends lost 8 bases at V and 3 bases at J; junction bases unmatched: 9. This CDR3 comprises 15 residues. CDR3 sequence reads: CASGGTGRLTDTQYF. The CDR3 DNA reads TGTGCCAGCGGTGGGACAGGGAGGTTAACAGATACGCAGTATTTT.

This clonotype was detected many times. The chain is built from TRBV20-1 and TRBJ2-5, with D uncertain. CDR1 and CDR2 from the germline V gene are DFQATT and SNEGSKA (reference sequence). The CDR3 consists of 12 residues. Trimming pared 6 bases from V and 5 bases from J, leaving 13 bases between. DNA of the CDR3: TGCAGTGCCCCTAAGGATAGGGAGACCCAGTACTTC. As protein: CSAPKDRETQYF.

V gene TRBV12-3 or TRBV12-4 combines with J gene TRBJ2-1, with TRBD2 matching 8 bases. The CDR3 length is 15 residues. Losses at the gene ends were 6 bases for V and 4 bases for J; bases not matched to a gene: 8. DNA of the CDR3: TGTGCCAGCAGCCCTGTTAGCGGGGATTACAATGAGCAGTTCTTC. Amino acids: CASSPVSGDYNEQFF.

This clonotype occurred a few times. The chain is built from TRBV14 and TRBJ2-2, with D maybe TRBD2 (5 bases). This CDR3 has 15 residues. Between the trimmed V and J ends, which lost 2 bases and 6 bases, there was a span of 13 bases. Germline assignment: CDR1 SGHDN and CDR2 FVKESK. The CDR3 region is CASSQRRVKAGELFF. CDR3 coding DNA: TGTGCCAGCAGCCAACGGCGGGTTAAGGCCGGGGAGCTGTTTTTT.

This clonotype was counted only a few times. This sequence joins TRBV7-9 and TRBJ2-5; no firm D call. The CDR3 length is 13 residues. V lost 6 bases and J lost 1, with 9 bases in between. Germline V gives CDR1 SEHNR, CDR2 FQNEAQ (reference sequence). CDR3 in DNA: TGTGCCAGCAGTGTGGCGTTCCAAGAGACCCAGTACTTC. It encodes CASSVAFQETQYF.

This clonotype was observed a few times. The J gene is TRBJ2-1, the V gene TRBV27; TRBD1 matches 9 bases. J was trimmed by 9 bases and V by 6 bases; bases with no gene match: 12. This CDR3 has 15 amino acids. Germline CDR1 and CDR2: MNHEY and SMNVEV (reference sequence). The CDR3 DNA reads as TGTGCCAGCAGCCCCCGGGACAGGGTGTTTACTGAGCAGTTCTTC. Protein: CASSPRDRVFTEQFF.

V gene TRBV10-2 combines with J gene TRBJ1-1; D gene unclear. V was cut by 2 bases and J by 4 bases, with 8 bases left in between. The CDR3 covers 13 residues. Germline CDR1 WSHSY, CDR2 SAAADI. The CDR3 spells CASSEVTATEAFF. The CDR3 nucleotides are TGCGCCAGCAGTGAGGTAACAGCCACTGAAGCTTTCTTT.

The CDR3 DNA is TGCGCCAGCAGCTTGGTTGGGCAGGGAGCGTACAATGAGCAGTTCTTC. Protein: CASSLVGQGAYNEQFF. The chain couples TRBV5-1 to TRBJ2-1; the D gene could be TRBD1 or TRBD2 (5 bases each). Germline V lookup: CDR1 SGHRS, CDR2 YFSETQ. The CDR3 runs to 16 residues. The V end lost 0 bases, the J end lost 4 bases, and 14 bases lay between the germline ends.

A few counts support this clonotype. The chain combines TRBV28 with TRBJ2-3; 10 positions agree with TRBD2. J gave up 3 bases and V 3 bases, and 9 bases lay outside the gene matches. The germline gives CDR1 MDHEN, CDR2 SYDVKM. The CDR3 runs 17 residues. CDR3 sequence (DNA): TGTGCCAGCAGTTTTTTTTCCCGGACTAGCGGTACAGATACGCAGTATTTT. Amino acids: CASSFFSRTSGTDTQYF.

The chain is built from TRBV29-1 and TRBJ2-3, with TRBD2 matching 11 bases. V trimming: 4 bases; J trimming: 4 bases; junction bases outside the gene matches: 10. This CDR3 spans 16 amino acids. Germline values: CDR1 SQVTM, CDR2 ANQGSEA. This CDR3 is CSVGVNSGRASDTQYF. In nucleotides, the CDR3 is TGCAGCGTTGGAGTTAATAGCGGGAGGGCCTCAGATACGCAGTATTTT.

This clonotype was counted between two and nine times. The chain couples TRBV5-1 to TRBJ2-7; 7 nucleotides align to TRBD2. Trimming removed 4 bases from V and 7 bases from J; junction bases left unmatched: 14. The length of the CDR3 is 15 residues. CDR1 and CDR2 (germline): SGHRS, YFSETQ. CDR3: CASSPEGRREREQYF. In DNA form, the CDR3 reads TGCGCCAGCAGCCCCGAAGGTCGGCGGGAGAGGGAGCAGTACTTC.

V gene TRBV28 combines with J gene TRBJ2-1; 10 nucleotides align to TRBD1. The CDR3 is 16 residues long. CDR1 is MDHEN, CDR2 SYDVKM, per germline. V trimming: 5 bases; J trimming: 6 bases; junction bases outside the gene matches: 10. CDR3 coding DNA: TGTGCCAGCAGTCCCTTTTGGGACAGGGGAAGCAATGAGCAGTTCTTC. It codes for CASSPFWDRGSNEQFF.

The chain combines TRBV20-1 with TRBJ2-3, with D maybe TRBD2 (5 bases). Germline V lookup: CDR1 DFQATT, CDR2 SNEGSKA (reference sequence). This CDR3 comprises 16 residues. V was shortened by 1 base and J by 2 bases, with 16 bases between the two germline ends. CDR3 nucleotides: TGCAGTGCTAGAGGTAGCCTAGCCCAATACACAGATACGCAGTATTTT. It encodes CSARGSLAQYTDTQYF.

This clonotype was observed many times. This chain connects TRBV6-2 or TRBV6-3 to TRBJ2-7; D ambiguous. Germline-derived CDR1 and CDR2 are MNHEY and SVGEGT. The CDR3 has 10 amino acids. The V end lost 10 bases, the J end lost 2 bases, and 6 bases lay between the germline ends. The CDR3 bases are TGTGCCACCCTTGCCTACGAGCAGTACGTC. Residues: CATLAYEQYV.

This sequence joins TRBV2 and TRBJ2-7; D ambiguous. CDR3 size: 13 residues. CDR1 and CDR2 (germline): SNHLY, FYNNEI. Trimming pared 3 bases from V and 2 bases from J, leaving 8 bases between. The CDR3 loop is CASSDGPTYEQYF. The DNA for the CDR3 is TGTGCCAGCAGTGATGGCCCAACCTACGAGCAGTACTTC. The whole variable domain, remainder taken from reference TRBV2 and TRBJ2-7, is EPEVTQTPSHQVTQMGQEVILRCVPISNHLYFYWYRQILGQKVEFLVSFYNNEISEKSEIFDDQFSVERPDGSNFTLKIRSTKLEDSAMYFCASSDGPTYEQYFGPGTRLTVT.

The chain is built from TRBV7-9 and TRBJ2-1, with 7 bases identical to TRBD1. V lost 4 bases, J lost 9 bases, and 9 bases stayed unmatched. In germline, CDR1 is SEHNR, CDR2 FQNEAQ (reference sequence). The CDR3 extends over 14 amino acids. The CDR3 region is CASSSGQRRAEQFF. The CDR3, as DNA: TGTGCCAGCAGCTCGGGACAGCGAAGGGCTGAGCAGTTCTTC.

The J gene is TRBJ2-2, the V gene TRBV5-1; 7 nucleotides agree with TRBD2. The CDR3 is made up of 14 amino acids. CDR1 and CDR2 (germline): SGHRS, YFSETQ. With V trimmed by 5 bases and J by 11 bases, 12 bases remained unmatched. CDR3 bases: TGCGCCAGCAGAATCCAGCGGGGCGGAGTAGAGCTGTTTTTT. Protein sequence: CASRIQRGGVELFF.

V and J are TRBV3-1 and TRBJ2-7, with TRBD2 matching over 11 bases. The CDR3 runs 17 residues. After removal of 1 base from V and 5 bases from J, the junction contained 10 bases not matched to a gene. Germline CDR1 LGHDT, CDR2 YNNKEL (reference sequence). CDR3 bases: TGTGCCAGCAGCCAAGGTCTAGCGGGAGGCCGTTTGCACGAGCAGTACTTC. It translates to CASSQGLAGGRLHEQYF.

This clonotype was counted a single time. V and J are TRBV7-9 and TRBJ2-7; D is uncertain. Trimming took 1 base from V and 0 from J, leaving 13 bases between them. Germline values: CDR1 SEHNR, CDR2 FQNEAQ (reference sequence). The CDR3 has 16 amino acids. The CDR3 DNA is TGTGCCAGCAGCTTAGGGGATGGGCAGAGCTCCTACGAGCAGTACGTC. As protein: CASSLGDGQSSYEQYV.

This clonotype turned up a few times. The rearrangement uses TRBV27 and TRBJ2-7, with TRBD2 matching over 8 bases. J lost 2 bases, V lost 10 bases, and 1 base had no gene match. In germline, CDR1 is MNHEY, CDR2 SMNVEV (reference sequence). The CDR3 runs to 11 residues. This CDR3 is CATGGPYEQYF. Here the CDR3 DNA reads TGTGCCACGGGGGGGCCCTACGAGCAGTACTTC.

This clonotype was detected many times. The J gene is TRBJ2-1, the V gene TRBV12-3 or TRBV12-4, with 9 bases matching TRBD2. The CDR3 is 14 amino acids. V trimming: 7 bases; J trimming: 4 bases; junction bases outside the gene matches: 5. The CDR3 region is CASTLAGSYNEQFF. The CDR3 DNA is TGTGCCAGCACCCTAGCGGGGTCTTACAATGAGCAGTTCTTC.

This clonotype was seen just once. The chain couples TRBV20-1 to TRBJ2-7; 11 bases are a match to TRBD2. This CDR3 is built from 15 residues. The V gene's germline CDR1 is DFQATT and CDR2 SNEGSKA (reference sequence). V lost 5 bases and J lost 4; bases outside the gene matches: 10. CDR3 coding DNA: TGCAGTGCTCCTTCAACTAGCGGGAGAGTGTACGAGCAGTACTTC. Protein sequence: CSAPSTSGRVYEQYF.

V usage is TRBV20-1 and J usage is TRBJ2-1; D gene ambiguous. Germline V gives CDR1 DFQATT, CDR2 SNEGSKA (reference sequence). This CDR3 comprises 12 residues. V was trimmed by 0 bases and J by 10 bases, leaving 10 bases between them. The DNA for the CDR3 is TGCAGTGCTAGAGAGTTGAGTTGGGAGCAGTTCTTC. It is translated as CSARELSWEQFF.

This clonotype showed up just a few times. The V and J genes are TRBV29-1 and TRBJ2-4; D is uncertain. Trimming removed 4 bases from V and 0 bases from J, with 7 bases in between. CDR3 length: 13 amino acids. Germline V lookup: CDR1 SQVTM, CDR2 ANQGSEA. The CDR3 loop is CSVVSVAKNIQYF. CDR3 sequence (DNA): TGCAGCGTTGTGTCTGTAGCCAAAAACATTCAGTACTTC.

This chain joins TRBV2 and TRBJ2-1; 7 nucleotides agree with TRBD1. Looked up from germline, CDR1 is SNHLY and CDR2 is FYNNEI. The V gene end was trimmed by 5 bases and the J gene end by 8 bases; junction bases not matched to a gene: 3. The CDR3 covers 12 residues. CDR3 residues: CASSQTGYEQFF. The CDR3 region has the DNA TGTGCCAGCAGTCAGACAGGGTATGAGCAGTTCTTC. The whole variable domain, remainder taken from reference TRBV2 and TRBJ2-1, is EPEVTQTPSHQVTQMGQEVILRCVPISNHLYFYWYRQILGQKVEFLVSFYNNEISEKSEIFDDQFSVERPDGSNFTLKIRSTKLEDSAMYFCASSQTGYEQFFGPGTRLTVL.

The chain recombines TRBV4-2 with TRBJ2-2; possibly TRBD1 or TRBD2 for D (5 bases each). The CDR3 runs 18 residues. CDR1 is LGHNA and CDR2 is YNFKEQ in the germline V gene. V lost 4 bases and J 3 bases, leaving 21 bases between the germline ends. Here the CDR3 reads CASSRKPTGAEYTGELFF. DNA of the CDR3: TGTGCCAGCAGCCGCAAACCCACAGGAGCGGAGTACACCGGGGAGCTGTTTTTT.